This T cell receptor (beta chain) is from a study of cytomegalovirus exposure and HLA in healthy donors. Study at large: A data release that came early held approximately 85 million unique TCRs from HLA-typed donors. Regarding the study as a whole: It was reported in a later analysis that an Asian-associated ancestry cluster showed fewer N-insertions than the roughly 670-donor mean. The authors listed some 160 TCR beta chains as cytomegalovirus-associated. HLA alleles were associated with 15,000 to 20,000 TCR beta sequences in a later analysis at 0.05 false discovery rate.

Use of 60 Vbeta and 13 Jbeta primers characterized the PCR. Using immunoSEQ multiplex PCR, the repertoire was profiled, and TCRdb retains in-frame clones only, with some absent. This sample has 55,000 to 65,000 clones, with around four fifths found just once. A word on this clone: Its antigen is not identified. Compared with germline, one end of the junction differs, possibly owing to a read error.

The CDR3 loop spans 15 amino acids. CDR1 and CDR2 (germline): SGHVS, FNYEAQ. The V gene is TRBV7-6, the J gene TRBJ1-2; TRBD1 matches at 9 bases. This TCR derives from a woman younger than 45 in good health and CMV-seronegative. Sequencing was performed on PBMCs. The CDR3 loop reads CASSPEGQGIGPYSF. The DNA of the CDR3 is TGTGCCAGCAGCCCTGAGGGACAGGGTATTGGTCCCTACTCCTTC.